This is a list of T cell receptor beta chains from one sample in a study of control samples from healthy donors and cancer patients. The table came from immunoSEQ multiplex PCR; TCRdb's copy has only in-frame clones and leaves some out. The table has about 44,000 clones, roughly 86% seen once. The sample taken for sequencing was PBMCs. Source of these receptors: a woman aged 60-75 years with lung cancer. The CDR3 runs from the conserved cysteine through the conserved F or W. A D gene is named only where the DNA matches it firmly. Size is omitted from some rows. Given values are once, few, many or a class for expanded clones.

D	size	J	V	CDR3	DNA
NA	NA	TRBJ2-1	TRBV9	CASSVEGGREQFF	TGTGCCAGCAGCGTAGAGGGGGGAAGGGAGCAGTTCTTC
TRBD1	NA	TRBJ2-2	TRBV5-1	CASHPAPGGNTGELFF	TGCGCCAGCCACCCGGCCCCAGGGGGGAACACCGGGGAGCTGTTTTTT
NA	once	TRBJ2-1	TRBV10-2	CASSRTLYNEQFF	TGCGCCAGCAGCCGGACTTTGTACAATGAGCAGTTCTTC
NA	NA	TRBJ2-7	TRBV25-1	CASSARFTYEQYF	TGTGCCAGCAGTGCCAGATTCACCTACGAGCAGTACTTC
NA	NA	TRBJ1-5	TRBV25-1	CASSGSRGESNQPQHF	TGTGCCAGCAGTGGCTCCCGAGGGGAAAGCAATCAGCCCCAGCATTTT
NA	NA	TRBJ2-2	TRBV9	CASKGGLVTGELFF	TGTGCCAGCAAAGGGGGTTTAGTCACCGGGGAGCTGTTTTTT
TRBD1	NA	TRBJ1-2	TRBV3-1/TRBV3-2	CASSQAGTDPNYGYTF	TGTGCCAGCAGCCAAGCCGGGACAGACCCTAACTATGGCTACACCTTC
NA	NA	TRBJ1-5	TRBV10-3	CAISSKRDGRLNQPQHF	TGTGCCATCAGTTCCAAGCGGGACGGACGACTCAATCAGCCCCAGCATTTT
NA	NA	TRBJ1-1	TRBV7-9	CASSLVGGRTEAFF	TGTGCCAGCAGCTTAGTAGGGGGGCGGACTGAAGCTTTCTTT
NA	NA	TRBJ2-7	TRBV5-1	CASSLGQGGNEQYF	TGCGCCAGCAGCTTGGGACAGGGAGGAAACGAGCAGTACTTC
NA	NA	TRBJ2-3	TRBV13	CASSLSEGELTDTQYF	TGTGCCAGCAGCTTATCAGAGGGAGAGCTTACAGATACGCAGTATTTT
NA	NA	TRBJ2-2	TRBV12-3/TRBV12-4	CASSLGGTGELFF	TGTGCCAGCAGTTTGGGGGGCACCGGGGAGCTGTTTTTT
NA	NA	TRBJ1-4	TRBV28	CASSSSLGEKLFF	TGTGCCAGCAGTTCGTCTTTGGGTGAAAAACTGTTTTTT
NA	few	TRBJ2-7	TRBV10-1	CANTVLGRLIDEQYF	TGCGCCAACACCGTACTGGGCAGGCTAATCGACGAGCAGTACTTC
TRBD1	NA	TRBJ1-2	TRBV6-5	CASSYSPTGVEGYTF	TGTGCCAGCAGTTACTCGCCGACAGGGGTGGAAGGCTACACCTTC
NA	NA	TRBJ2-5	TRBV24-1	CATKGRKQETQYF	TGTGCCACCAAGGGACGTAAACAAGAGACCCAGTACTTC
NA	NA	TRBJ2-2	TRBV5-6	CASSGFGVGRGELFF	TGTGCCAGCAGCGGGTTTGGGGTCGGTCGAGGGGAGCTGTTTTTT
NA	NA	TRBJ1-5	TRBV19	CASSIRDNSNQPQHF	TGTGCCAGTAGTATCCGGGACAACAGCAATCAGCCCCAGCATTTT
NA	once	TRBJ1-3	TRBV30	CAWSYASNPGNTIYF	TGTGCCTGGAGTTATGCCAGCAATCCTGGAAACACCATATATTTT
NA	NA	TRBJ1-2	TRBV25-1	CASSDRPGTQANYGYTF	TGTGCCAGCAGTGACCGACCCGGGACGCAAGCTAACTATGGCTACACCTTC
NA	NA	TRBJ2-7	TRBV7-9	CASSLGRVSDEQYF	TGTGCCAGCAGCTTAGGCAGGGTGAGCGACGAGCAGTACTTC
NA	NA	TRBJ2-2	TRBV10-3	CAISGGPHTGELFF	TGTGCCATCAGTGGCGGGCCCCACACCGGGGAGCTGTTTTTT
NA	NA	TRBJ1-2	TRBV29-1	CSVDSGVDGYTF	TGCAGCGTTGATTCGGGGGTTGATGGCTACACCTTC
NA	NA	TRBJ2-7	TRBV7-9	CASSLEMTEGSRNEQYF	TGTGCCAGCAGCTTGGAAATGACAGAGGGGAGTAGAAACGAGCAGTACTTC
NA	NA	TRBJ2-3	TRBV7-2	CASSFRVFGDTQYF	TGTGCCAGCAGCTTTCGGGTCTTCGGAGATACGCAGTATTTT
NA	few	TRBJ1-1	TRBV4-3	CASSHGREGTETEAFF	TGCGCCAGCAGCCACGGGCGGGAGGGGACTGAAACTGAAGCTTTCTTT
NA	NA	TRBJ2-7	TRBV19	CASKKDLGTSYEQYF	TGTGCCAGTAAGAAGGATTTGGGGACGTCCTACGAGCAGTACTTC
NA	NA	TRBJ2-7	TRBV6-5	CASSYVHSYEQYF	TGTGCCAGCAGTTATGTACACTCCTACGAGCAGTACTTC
NA	NA	TRBJ2-3	TRBV14	CASKDYDTNTQYF	TGTGCCAGCAAGGACTACGACACGAATACGCAGTATTTT
NA	NA	TRBJ1-2	TRBV11-1	CASSYYPGRSDGYTF	TGTGCCAGCAGCTACTACCCCGGGAGAAGCGATGGCTACACCTTC
TRBD2	NA	TRBJ2-1	TRBV2	CASSELAGVFNEQFF	TGTGCCAGCAGTGAACTGGCGGGAGTTTTTAATGAGCAGTTCTTC
NA	NA	TRBJ2-1	TRBV28	CASTGRGASYNEQFF	TGTGCCAGCACCGGTAGGGGGGCCTCCTACAATGAGCAGTTCTTC
NA	NA	TRBJ2-1	TRBV24-1	CATSDLGHQDEQFF	TGTGCCACCAGTGATTTGGGCCATCAGGATGAGCAGTTCTTC
NA	NA	TRBJ1-4	TRBV11-3	CASSLGVSGPNEKLFF	TGTGCCAGCAGCTTAGGAGTGTCAGGACCGAATGAAAAACTGTTTTTT
TRBD2	few	TRBJ2-7	TRBV9	CASSLGTSGIEQYF	TGTGCCAGCAGCCTTGGGACTAGCGGGATCGAGCAGTACTTC
TRBD2	NA	TRBJ2-7	TRBV28	CASSVTSGRAREQYF	TGTGCCAGCAGCGTAACTAGCGGGAGGGCCCGCGAGCAGTACTTC
NA	NA	TRBJ2-2	TRBV5-5	CASSLDPGKHTGELFF	TGTGCCAGCAGCTTGGATCCCGGGAAGCACACCGGGGAGCTGTTTTTT
NA	NA	TRBJ1-1	TRBV6-2/TRBV6-3	CASSFPGAGNTEAFF	TGTGCCAGCAGTTTCCCAGGGGCAGGGAACACTGAAGCTTTCTTT
NA	few	TRBJ1-2	TRBV6-6	CASYDMEGSFGYTF	TGTGCCAGCTATGACATGGAGGGTTCTTTTGGCTACACCTTC
TRBD1	NA	TRBJ2-1	TRBV6-5	CASSGGQVDKQFF	TGTGCCAGCAGCGGGGGACAGGTGGACAAGCAGTTCTTC
NA	NA	TRBJ2-1	TRBV3-1/TRBV3-2	CASSQETRDTRFF	TGTGCCAGCAGCCAAGAGACTCGGGACACCAGATTCTTC